This TCR beta chain comes out of a study of control samples from healthy donors and cancer patients. The CDR3 runs 15 residues. CDR1 KGHSH and CDR2 LQKENI come from the germline V gene. V lost 2 bases and J 10 bases, leaving 18 bases between the germline ends. Assay used: immunoSEQ multiplex PCR; TCRdb lists only in-frame clones, some missing. The sample includes about 170,000 clones, roughly 90% of them seen just once. The specimen sequenced was blood. The sequence was obtained from a man younger than 45 in good health. The rearrangement uses TRBV18 and TRBJ2-1, with a weak D call TRBD2 (5 bases). The CDR3 sequence: CASSPTSGFRREQFF. CDR3 coding DNA: TGTGCCAGCTCACCAACTTCCGGATTTAGGAGGGAGCAGTTCTTC.